This note documents a single T cell receptor (beta chain) sequence. Source study methods: Reference gene primer amplification in the assay estimated nucleated cell counts. Sequenced by immunoSEQ multiplex PCR; TCRdb stores in-frame clones only, minus some. V, J and clone size are taken as reported in that table, and D and trimming were inferred from the DNA itself. In the table there are roughly 290,000 clones, about 85% of which are singletons. The data were obtained in a study of blood T cell repertoires in COVID-19. Study information: Samples taken during acute and convalescent COVID-19 were collected in the United States, Italy and Spain.

Germline CDR1 and CDR2: MNHEY and SVGAGI. Trimming removed 6 bases from V and 1 base from J, with 13 bases in between. CDR3 length: 15 amino acids. Sample: peripheral blood. This chain links TRBV6-5 with TRBJ1-3; possible D gene TRBD1, 6 bases. This clonotype was obtained from a woman between 45 and 60 years old with active or convalescent COVID-19. CDR3 region: CASSPDRQSGNTIYF. The CDR3 coding sequence is TGTGCCAGCAGCCCCGACAGGCAGTCTGGAAACACCATATATTTT.